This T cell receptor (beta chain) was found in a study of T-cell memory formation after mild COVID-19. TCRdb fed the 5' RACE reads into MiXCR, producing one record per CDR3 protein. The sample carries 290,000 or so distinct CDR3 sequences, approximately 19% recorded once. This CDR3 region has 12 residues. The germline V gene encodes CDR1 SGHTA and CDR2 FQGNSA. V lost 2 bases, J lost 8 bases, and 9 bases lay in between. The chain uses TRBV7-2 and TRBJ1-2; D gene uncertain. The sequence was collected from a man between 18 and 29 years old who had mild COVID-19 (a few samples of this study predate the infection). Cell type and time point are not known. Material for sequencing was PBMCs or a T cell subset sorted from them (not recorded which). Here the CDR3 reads CASSLYGVGYTF. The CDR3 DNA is TGTGCCAGCAGCTTATATGGCGTGGGCTACACCTTC.